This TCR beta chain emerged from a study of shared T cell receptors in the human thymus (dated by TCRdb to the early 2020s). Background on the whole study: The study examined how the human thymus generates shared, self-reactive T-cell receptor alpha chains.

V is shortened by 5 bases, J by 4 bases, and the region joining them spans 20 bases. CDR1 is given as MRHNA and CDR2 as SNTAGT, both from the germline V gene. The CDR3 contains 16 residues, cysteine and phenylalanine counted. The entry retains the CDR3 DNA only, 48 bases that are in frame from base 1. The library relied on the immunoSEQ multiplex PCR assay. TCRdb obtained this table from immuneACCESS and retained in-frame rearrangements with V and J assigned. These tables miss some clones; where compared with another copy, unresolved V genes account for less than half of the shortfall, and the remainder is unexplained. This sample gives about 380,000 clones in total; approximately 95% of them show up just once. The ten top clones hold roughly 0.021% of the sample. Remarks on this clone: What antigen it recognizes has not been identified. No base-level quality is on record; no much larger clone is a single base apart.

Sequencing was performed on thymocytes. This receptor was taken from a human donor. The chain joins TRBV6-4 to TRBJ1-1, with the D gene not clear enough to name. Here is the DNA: TGTGCCAGCAGTCCCGGGAGTTATGCATTAGCCACTGAAGCTTTCTTT. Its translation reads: CASSPGSYALATEAFF.